This passage covers 12 T cell receptor beta chains from one sample sequenced in a study of blood T cell repertoires in COVID-19. TCRdb keeps only in-frame clones here, not all; method: immunoSEQ multiplex PCR. The top ten clones hold roughly 3.1% of a sample with approximately 470,000 clones, 80% to 90% of them seen once. Sequenced input: peripheral blood. The source of these receptors is a human donor in a cohort sampled during active COVID-19.

The rearrangement links TRBV4-2 to TRBJ2-4, with 8 bases that match TRBD2. In germline, CDR1 is LGHNA, CDR2 YNFKEQ. There are 15 residues in the CDR3. Trimming took 0 bases from V and 7 from J; bases not matched to a gene: 5. CDR3 bases: TGTGCCAGCAGCCAAGATAGCGGGATTCAGAACATTCAGTACTTC. Protein: CASSQDSGIQNIQYF.

The V gene is TRBV28, the J gene TRBJ2-7, with TRBD2 as a possible D gene (5 bases). Germline lookup yields CDR1 MDHEN and CDR2 SYDVKM. Trimming shortened V by 1 base and J by 6 bases, and 19 bases separated the two germline ends. The CDR3 has 16 residues. The CDR3 is CASSLSSSYRSGEQYF. The CDR3 coding sequence is TGTGCCAGCAGTTTATCTAGCAGTTACCGGTCGGGCGAGCAGTACTTC.

This chain uses TRBV28 with TRBJ1-4; 7 bases agree with TRBD1. CDR3 length equals 16 residues. J lost 6 bases, V lost 2 bases, and 9 bases had no gene match. Germline CDR1 MDHEN, CDR2 SYDVKM. CDR3 sequence reads: CASSLPGTAFYEKLFF. CDR3 DNA sequence: TGTGCCAGCAGTTTACCCGGGACAGCTTTTTATGAAAAACTGTTTTTT.

The chain links TRBV15 to TRBJ2-1, with a weak D call TRBD1 (5 bases). CDR1 is LNHNV, CDR2 YYDKDF, per germline (reference sequence). CDR3 size: 13 residues. The V and J ends lost 10 bases and 5 bases respectively, with 15 bases between them. The CDR3 reads CASKSGINNEQFF. Here the CDR3 DNA reads TGTGCCAGTAAGTCAGGGATAAACAATGAGCAGTTCTTC.

The chain has TRBV21-1 and TRBJ2-7; the D segment call TRBD1 is taken from the table without a DNA check. TRBV21-1 represents a pseudogene. This CDR3 is 16 amino acids long. This CDR3 reads CASSKRIVDRPNEQYF. Written as DNA, the CDR3 is TGTGCCAGCAGCAAAAGAATCGTTGACAGGCCCAACGAGCAGTACTTC.

This clone came up once. The chain links TRBV6-6 to TRBJ1-1; no reliable D call. Germline-derived CDR1 and CDR2 are MNHNY and SVGAGI (reference sequence). The CDR3 length is 13 residues. Trimming took 0 bases from V and 8 from J, leaving 10 bases between them. CDR3 sequence (DNA): TGTGCCAGCAGTTACTCGGTTCTACGGGAAGCTTTCTTT. Translating gives CASSYSVLREAFF.

The genes are TRBV29-1 and TRBJ2-1, with a weak D call TRBD2 (5 bases). CDR1 is SQVTM, CDR2 ANQGSEA, per germline. The CDR3 is 8 amino acids. V dropped 7 bases and J dropped 10 bases, with 5 bases sitting between them. CDR3: CSGGEQFF. The CDR3 coding sequence is TGCAGCGGCGGGGAGCAGTTCTTC.

J is TRBJ2-4 and V is TRBV5-1; TRBD1 might be the D (5 bases). Germline loops: CDR1 SGHRS, CDR2 YFSETQ. The germline V and J ends were trimmed by 2 bases and 2 bases, with 11 bases remaining between them. The CDR3 covers 15 residues. The CDR3 reads CASSFRQGSKNIQYF. The CDR3 DNA sequence: TGCGCCAGCAGCTTCCGGCAGGGCTCCAAAAACATTCAGTACTTC.

The chain has TRBV5-1 and TRBJ1-6, with D tentatively TRBD1 (5 bases). CDR3 size: 14 residues. The germline gives CDR1 SGHRS, CDR2 YFSETQ. V lost 0 bases and J 7 bases, leaving 8 bases between the germline ends. The DNA of the CDR3 is TGCGCCAGCAGCTTGGCACAGGCGAATTCACCCCTCCACTTT. Translated, it gives CASSLAQANSPLHF.

The table lists this clone with a few counts. The V call is TRBV5-5, the J call TRBJ1-2, with TRBD1 matching over 12 bases. The CDR3 loop spans 18 amino acids. Germline trimming cut 4 bases from V and 3 bases from J; bases unmatched to any gene: 13. The germline V gene encodes CDR1 SGHKS and CDR2 YYEKEE (reference sequence). CDR3 protein: CASSAPGTGGQLDYGYTF. The CDR3 DNA is TGTGCCAGCAGCGCACCCGGGACAGGGGGCCAATTAGACTATGGCTACACCTTC.

The chain employs TRBV5-1 and TRBJ2-3; TRBD2 aligns across 10 bases. The CDR3 is 16 residues long. V gave up 3 bases and J gave up 2 bases; unmatched junction bases: 6. From germline, CDR1 is SGHRS and CDR2 YFSETQ. CDR3 sequence reads: CASSSGLASNTDTQYF. As DNA, the CDR3 is TGCGCCAGCAGCTCGGGACTAGCGTCAAACACAGATACGCAGTATTTT.

The V call is TRBV18, the J call TRBJ2-7, with 13 bases aligning to TRBD2. The CDR3 is 17 residues long. J gave up 11 bases and V 3 bases, and 16 bases lay outside the gene matches. Germline V gives CDR1 KGHSH, CDR2 LQKENI. CDR3 coding DNA: TGTGCCAGCTCACCGACTAGCGGGAGGCCCGATCTTTACGGGGAGTACTTC. Translated, it gives CASSPTSGRPDLYGEYF.